The 10 T cell receptor beta chains presented below share a single source sample, sequenced in a study of blood T cell repertoires in COVID-19. Sequenced by immunoSEQ multiplex PCR; TCRdb stores in-frame clones only, minus some. The data hold roughly 200,000 clones, with 80% to 85% observed a single time. Sequencing was done on a sample of peripheral blood. Receptors were obtained from a man between 35 and 55 years old with acute or convalescent COVID-19.

The count of this clone is one. The J gene is TRBJ2-7, the V gene TRBV6-5, with D possibly being TRBD2 (6 bases). V lost 7 bases, J lost 2 bases, and 18 bases lay in between. Germline V gene data show CDR1 as MNHEY and CDR2 as SVGAGI. The CDR3 runs to 15 residues. CDR3 residues: CASTKLASTTYEQYF. CDR3 DNA sequence: TGTGCCAGCACCAAACTAGCCTCCACTACCTACGAGCAGTACTTC.

This clone has only a few counts. V and J are TRBV19 and TRBJ1-3, with D perhaps matching TRBD1 (6 bases). Germline V CDR1 and CDR2: LNHDA, SQIVND (reference sequence). CDR3 length: 14 residues. V was trimmed by 7 bases and J by 3 bases, leaving 13 bases between them. The CDR3 reads CASTDRSHGNTIYF. DNA for the CDR3: TGTGCCAGTACAGACAGGAGTCATGGAAACACCATATATTTT.

The chain recombines TRBV19 with TRBJ2-7; D is uncertain. CDR1 and CDR2 from the germline V gene are LNHDA and SQIVND (reference sequence). The V and J ends lost 5 bases and 0 bases respectively, with 14 bases between them. CDR3 size: 15 residues. The CDR3 here is CASSPRQRSSYEQYF. CDR3 sequence (DNA): TGTGCCAGTAGTCCACGGCAGCGATCCTCCTACGAGCAGTACTTC.

This clone turned up a few times. The rearrangement links TRBV7-9 to TRBJ2-7, with TRBD1 identical over 7 bases. With 5 bases clipped from V and 4 bases from J, the junction kept 2 bases outside the gene matches. Germline V lookup: CDR1 SEHNR, CDR2 FQNEAQ (reference sequence). The length of the CDR3 is 12 residues. The CDR3, as DNA: TGTGCCAGCAGCACACAGGGGTACGAGCAGTACTTC. Translated, it gives CASSTQGYEQYF.

This clone was seen a few times. The chain has TRBV19 and TRBJ1-1, with a tentative D call TRBD1 (5 bases). The CDR3 contains 13 residues. In germline, CDR1 is LNHDA, CDR2 SQIVND (reference sequence). V shed 5 bases and J shed 7 bases, with 14 bases lying between them. The CDR3 spells CASSEGLTVEAFF. CDR3 nucleotides: TGTGCCAGTAGTGAAGGCCTGACAGTTGAAGCTTTCTTT.

Written as DNA, the CDR3 is TGTGCCAGCAGTCATTGGGACAGAGCTGATACGCAGTATTTT. Protein sequence: CASSHWDRADTQYF. The chain employs TRBV27 and TRBJ2-3; 7 nucleotides agree with TRBD1. Germline V lookup: CDR1 MNHEY, CDR2 SMNVEV (reference sequence). With 5 bases clipped from V and 6 bases from J, the junction kept 8 bases outside the gene matches. This CDR3 spans 14 amino acids.

The chain has TRBV2 and TRBJ2-5; 7 bases fit TRBD1. Germline loops: CDR1 SNHLY, CDR2 FYNNEI. The CDR3 totals 13 residues. Trimming at V came to 5 bases and at J to 5 bases, leaving 5 bases not matched to a gene. The CDR3 region is CASSPGGTETQYF. CDR3 bases: TGTGCCAGCAGTCCAGGGGGTACGGAGACCCAGTACTTC.

This chain joins TRBV5-1 and TRBJ1-1; 10 nucleotides agree with TRBD1. The germline V gene encodes CDR1 SGHRS and CDR2 YFSETQ. V was clipped by 6 bases and J by 3 bases; unmatched bases: 14. The CDR3 covers 17 residues. CDR3 protein: CASTLNPGQGLYTEAFF. The CDR3, as DNA: TGCGCCAGCACCCTCAACCCGGGACAGGGGTTGTACACTGAAGCTTTCTTT.

The gene calls are TRBV7-9 and TRBJ2-3; D may be TRBD2 (7 bases). V dropped 4 bases and J dropped 4 bases, with 18 bases sitting between them. The CDR3 is 16 residues long. CDR1 is SEHNR and CDR2 is FQNEAQ in the germline V gene (reference sequence). The CDR3 DNA is TGTGCCAGCAGCTCTACGACCCGGGGGGCGGCAGATACGCAGTATTTT. It specifies CASSSTTRGAADTQYF.

This clone was counted ten times or more. This chain connects TRBV6-2 or TRBV6-3 to TRBJ1-1; D unresolved. Germline CDR1 and CDR2: MNHEY and SVGEGT. The CDR3 has 13 residues. V was cut by 5 bases and J by 7 bases, with 14 bases left in between. The CDR3 here is CASSPMQRSEAFF. In nucleotides, the CDR3 is TGTGCCAGCAGTCCAATGCAAAGGAGTGAAGCTTTCTTT.